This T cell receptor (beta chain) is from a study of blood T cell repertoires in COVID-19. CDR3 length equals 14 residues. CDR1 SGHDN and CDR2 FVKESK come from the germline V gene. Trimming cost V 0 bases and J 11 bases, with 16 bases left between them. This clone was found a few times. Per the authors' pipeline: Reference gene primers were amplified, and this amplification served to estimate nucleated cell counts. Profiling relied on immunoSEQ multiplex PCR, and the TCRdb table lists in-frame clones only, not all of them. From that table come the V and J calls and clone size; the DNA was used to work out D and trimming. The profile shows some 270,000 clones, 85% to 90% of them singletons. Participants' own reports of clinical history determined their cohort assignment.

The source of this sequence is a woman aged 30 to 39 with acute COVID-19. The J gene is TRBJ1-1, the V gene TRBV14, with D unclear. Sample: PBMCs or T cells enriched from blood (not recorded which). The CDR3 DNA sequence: TGTGCCAGCAGCCAAGATCTTGGCAGTCGGGAGGCTTTCTTT. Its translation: CASSQDLGSREAFF.